The TCR beta chain described here comes from a study of shared clonotypes between healthy human individuals. Notes on the study in general: Blood was the only sampled material, and tissue repertoires likely differ. Shared across a handful of donors were 4% to 5% of the naive CD4 clonotypes. Having only a few donors restricted how much genetic and exposure-history diversity was captured.

Clones were sequenced by immunoSEQ multiplex PCR, and TCRdb holds only the in-frame ones, with some missing. The sample holds roughly 700,000 clones, under 80% seen once. A few counts support this clone. What it binds is not known. All of the donors resided in Nashville, Tennessee, and each was a Caucasian adult. CDR1 and CDR2 from the germline V gene are MDHEN and SYDVKM. The CDR3 is 15 residues long. The ends lost 4 bases at V and 2 bases at J; junction bases unmatched: 7. Sequencing was performed on memory CD4+ T cells sorted from blood. The subset denotes: CD45RA-negative fraction. The chain couples TRBV28 to TRBJ2-7; 8 bases align to TRBD2. The sequence came from a woman aged 30 to 39 in good health. The CDR3 DNA is TGTGCCAGCAGTTCCTTAGCCGGGAGGGCCTACGAGCAGTACTTC. As protein: CASSSLAGRAYEQYF.